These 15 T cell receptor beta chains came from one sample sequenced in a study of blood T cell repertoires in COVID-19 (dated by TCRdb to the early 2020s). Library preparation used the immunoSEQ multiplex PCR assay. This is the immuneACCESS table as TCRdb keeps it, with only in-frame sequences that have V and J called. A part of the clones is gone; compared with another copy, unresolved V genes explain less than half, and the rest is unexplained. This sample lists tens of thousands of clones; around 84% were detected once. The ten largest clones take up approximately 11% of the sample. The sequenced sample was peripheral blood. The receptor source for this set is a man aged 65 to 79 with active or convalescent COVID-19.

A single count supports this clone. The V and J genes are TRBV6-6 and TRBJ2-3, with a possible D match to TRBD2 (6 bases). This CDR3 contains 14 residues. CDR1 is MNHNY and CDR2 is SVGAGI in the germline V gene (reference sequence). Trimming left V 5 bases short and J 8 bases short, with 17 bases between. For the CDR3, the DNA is TGTGCCAGCAGTACCCCGGAGGGCCTTGGTACGCAGTATTTT. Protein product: CASSTPEGLGTQYF.

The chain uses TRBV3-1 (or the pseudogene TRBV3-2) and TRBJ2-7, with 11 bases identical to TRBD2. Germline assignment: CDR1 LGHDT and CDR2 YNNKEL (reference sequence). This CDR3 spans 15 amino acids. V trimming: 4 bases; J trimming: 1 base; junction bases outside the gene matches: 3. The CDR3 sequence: CASSLSSGGSYEQYF. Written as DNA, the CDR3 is TGTGCCAGCAGCCTGTCTAGCGGGGGGTCCTACGAGCAGTACTTC.

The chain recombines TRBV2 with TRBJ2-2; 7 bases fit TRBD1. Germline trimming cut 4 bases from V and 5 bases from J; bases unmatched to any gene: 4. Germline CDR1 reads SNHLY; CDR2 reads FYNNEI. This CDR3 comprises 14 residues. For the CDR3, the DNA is TGTGCCAGCAGTGGGGACAGTCGAACCGGGGAGCTGTTTTTT. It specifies CASSGDSRTGELFF.

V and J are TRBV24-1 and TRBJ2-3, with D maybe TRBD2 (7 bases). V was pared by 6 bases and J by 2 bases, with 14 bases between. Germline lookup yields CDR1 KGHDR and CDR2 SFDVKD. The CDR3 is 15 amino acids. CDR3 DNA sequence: TGTGCCACCAGTAATTGGGGGGGCTACACAGATACGCAGTATTTT. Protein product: CATSNWGGYTDTQYF.

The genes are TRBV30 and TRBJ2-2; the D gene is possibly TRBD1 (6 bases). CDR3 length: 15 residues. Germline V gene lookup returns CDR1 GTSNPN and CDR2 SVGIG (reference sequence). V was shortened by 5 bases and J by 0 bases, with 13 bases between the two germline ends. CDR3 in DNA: TGTGCCTGGTACAAGGGACAAACGAACACCGGGGAGCTGTTTTTT. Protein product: CAWYKGQTNTGELFF.

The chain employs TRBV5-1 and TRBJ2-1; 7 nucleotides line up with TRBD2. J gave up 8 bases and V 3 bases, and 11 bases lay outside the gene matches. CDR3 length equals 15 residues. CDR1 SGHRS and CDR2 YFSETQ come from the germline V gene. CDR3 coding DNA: TGCGCCAGCAGCTCGAGCGGGAACCCTGAGGATGAGCAGTTCTTC. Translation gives CASSSSGNPEDEQFF. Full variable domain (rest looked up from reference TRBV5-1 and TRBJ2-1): KAGVTQTPRYLIKTRGQQVTLSCSPISGHRSVSWYQQTPGQGLQFLFEYFSETQRNKGNFPGRFSGRQFSNSRSEMNVSTLELGDSALYLCASSSSGNPEDEQFFGPGTRLTVL.

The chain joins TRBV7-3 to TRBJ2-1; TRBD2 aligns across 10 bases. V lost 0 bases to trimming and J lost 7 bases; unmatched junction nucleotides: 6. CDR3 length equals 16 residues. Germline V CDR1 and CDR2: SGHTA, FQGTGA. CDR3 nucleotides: TGTGCCAGCAGCTTAACGTCTGCTAGCGGGAGAAATGAGCAGTTCTTC. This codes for CASSLTSASGRNEQFF.

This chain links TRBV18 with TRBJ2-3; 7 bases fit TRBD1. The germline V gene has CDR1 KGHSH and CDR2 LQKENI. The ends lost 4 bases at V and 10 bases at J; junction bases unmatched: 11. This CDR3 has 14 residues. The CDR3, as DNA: TGTGCCAGCTCACGAAACCAGGGGGAGCATCCGCAGTATTTT. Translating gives CASSRNQGEHPQYF. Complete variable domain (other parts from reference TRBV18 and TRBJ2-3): NAGVMQNPRHLVRRRGQEARLRCSPMKGHSHVYWYRQLPEEGLKFMVYLQKENIIDESGMPKERFSAEFPKEGPSILRIQQVVRGDSAAYFCASSRNQGEHPQYFGPGTRLTVL.

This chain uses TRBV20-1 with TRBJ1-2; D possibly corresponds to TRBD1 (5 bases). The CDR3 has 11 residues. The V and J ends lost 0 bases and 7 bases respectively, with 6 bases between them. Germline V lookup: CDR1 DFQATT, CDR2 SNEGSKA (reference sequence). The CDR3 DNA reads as TGCAGTGCTAGAGAAGGGGTTGGCTACACCTTC. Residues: CSAREGVGYTF.

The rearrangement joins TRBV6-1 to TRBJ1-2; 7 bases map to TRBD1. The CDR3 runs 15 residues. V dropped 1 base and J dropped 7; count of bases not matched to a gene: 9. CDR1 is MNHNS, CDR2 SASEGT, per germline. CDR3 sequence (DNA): TGTGCCAGCAGTGAAGGGTACAGGGGAGGCTTTGGCTACACCTTC. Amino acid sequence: CASSEGYRGGFGYTF.

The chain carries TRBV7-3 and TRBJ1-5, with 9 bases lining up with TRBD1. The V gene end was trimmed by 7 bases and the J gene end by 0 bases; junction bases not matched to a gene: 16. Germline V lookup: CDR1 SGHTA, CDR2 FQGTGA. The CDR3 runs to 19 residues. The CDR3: CASTPVTSGTGSSNQPQHF. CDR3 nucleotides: TGTGCCAGCACCCCCGTAACCTCCGGGACAGGGTCTAGCAATCAGCCCCAGCATTTT.

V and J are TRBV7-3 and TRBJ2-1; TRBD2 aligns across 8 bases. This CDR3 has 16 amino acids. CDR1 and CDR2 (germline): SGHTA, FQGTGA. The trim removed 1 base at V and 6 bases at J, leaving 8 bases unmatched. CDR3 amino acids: CASSLKEAGTSNEQFF. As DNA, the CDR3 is TGTGCCAGCAGCTTAAAAGAGGCGGGGACTAGCAATGAGCAGTTCTTC.

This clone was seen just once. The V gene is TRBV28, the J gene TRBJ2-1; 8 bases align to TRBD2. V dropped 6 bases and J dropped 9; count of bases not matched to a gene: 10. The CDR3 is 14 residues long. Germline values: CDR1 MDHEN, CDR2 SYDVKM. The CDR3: CASSNGRGGSEQFF. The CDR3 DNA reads TGTGCCAGCAGCAACGGGAGGGGCGGTAGTGAGCAGTTCTTC. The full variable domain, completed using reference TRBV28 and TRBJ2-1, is DVKVTQSSRYLVKRTGEKVFLECVQDMDHENMFWYRQDPGLGLRLIYFSYDVKMKEKGDIPEGYSVSREKKERFSLILESASTNQTSMYLCASSNGRGGSEQFFGPGTRLTVL.

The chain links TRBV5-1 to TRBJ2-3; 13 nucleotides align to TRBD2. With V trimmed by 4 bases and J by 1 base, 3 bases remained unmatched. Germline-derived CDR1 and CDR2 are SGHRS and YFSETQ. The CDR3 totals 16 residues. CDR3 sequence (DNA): TGCGCCAGCAGCGCGACTAGCGGGAGGCGCACAGATACGCAGTATTTT. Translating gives CASSATSGRRTDTQYF.

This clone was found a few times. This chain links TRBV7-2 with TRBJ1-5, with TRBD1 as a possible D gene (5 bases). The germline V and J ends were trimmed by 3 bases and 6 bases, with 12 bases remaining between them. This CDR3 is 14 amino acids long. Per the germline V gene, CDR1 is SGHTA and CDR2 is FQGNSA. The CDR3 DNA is TGTGCCAGCAGCTTCGTAGGGGAGGGTCAGCCCCAGCATTTT. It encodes CASSFVGEGQPQHF. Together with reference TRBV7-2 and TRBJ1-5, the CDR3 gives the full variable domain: GAGVSQSPSNKVTEKGKDVELRCDPISGHTALYWYRQSLGQGLEFLIYFQGNSAPDKSGLPSDRFSAERTGGSVSTLTIQRTQQEDSAVYLCASSFVGEGQPQHFGDGTRLSIL.